This T cell receptor beta chain was recovered during a study of cytomegalovirus exposure and HLA in healthy donors. Points from the study as a whole: Specificity for CMV antigens was confirmed in vitro for a few of the CMV-associated chains.

PCR amplification relied on 60 Vbeta primers (plus 13 Jbeta primers). TCRdb's copy holds only in-frame clones and misses some; the assay was immunoSEQ multiplex PCR. The data show fewer than 200,000 clones, with roughly four fifths seen just once and approximately 2% held by the top ten. This clone has just one count. The antigen is unknown. The V gene end was trimmed by 4 bases and the J gene end by 9 bases; junction bases not matched to a gene: 19. The CDR3 totals 18 residues. From germline, CDR1 is SGHVS and CDR2 FQNEAQ. The TCR was taken from a young woman in good health and CMV-seronegative. This chain links TRBV7-8 with TRBJ2-1; 9 bases fit TRBD2. The specimen sequenced was PBMCs. The CDR3 coding sequence is TGTGCCAGCAGCTCCTACTACAGGCGGGGGGGGCTCGGCGGTGAGCAGTTCTTC. Its protein is CASSSYYRRGGLGGEQFF.